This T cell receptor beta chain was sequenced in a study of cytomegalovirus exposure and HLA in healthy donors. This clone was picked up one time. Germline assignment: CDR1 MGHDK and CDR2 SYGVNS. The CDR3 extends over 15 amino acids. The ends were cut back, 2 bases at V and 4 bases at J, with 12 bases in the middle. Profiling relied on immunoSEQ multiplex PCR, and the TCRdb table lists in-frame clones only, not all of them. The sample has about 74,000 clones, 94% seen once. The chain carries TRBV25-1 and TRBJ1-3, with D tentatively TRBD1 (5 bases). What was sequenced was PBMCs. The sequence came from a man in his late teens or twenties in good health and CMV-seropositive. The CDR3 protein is CASSERGAQGNTIYF. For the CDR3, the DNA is TGTGCCAGCAGTGAACGCGGGGCGCAGGGAAACACCATATATTTT.